A single sample gave rise to the 25 T cell receptor beta chains below, sequenced in a study of CD8+ T cells in alopecia areata. Treatment reported: oral pan-JAK inhibitor, 5-10 mg twice daily. Sequencing relied on a cDNA template that was reverse transcribed from extracted RNA. TCRdb keeps only in-frame clones here, not all; method: immunoSEQ multiplex PCR. The table has about 190,000 clones, more than 55% seen once. Material: CD4+ T cells sorted from blood, obtained at week 4, from a patient treated with tofacitinib. These receptors all stem from a human donor with alopecia areata.

The chain couples TRBV30 to TRBJ2-1, with TRBD2 identical over 11 bases. V trimming: 2 bases; J trimming: 7 bases; junction bases outside the gene matches: 4. CDR3 length: 14 amino acids. Per germline, CDR1 GTSNPN and CDR2 SVGIG (reference sequence). Written as DNA, the CDR3 is TGTGCCTGGAGTACCGGGACTAGCGGAAATGAGCAGTTCTTC. Protein product: CAWSTGTSGNEQFF.

The genes are TRBV9 and TRBJ2-1, with TRBD2 as a possible D gene (6 bases). The V gene's germline CDR1 is SGDLS and CDR2 YYNGEE. Trimming removed 1 base from V and 3 bases from J, with 11 bases in between. The CDR3 covers 15 residues. CDR3 DNA: TGTGCCAGCAGCGTATTCGGGACTTTCTACAATGAGCAGTTCTTC. This translates into CASSVFGTFYNEQFF.

The chain uses TRBV18 and TRBJ2-7, with no clear D. Germline V gives CDR1 KGHSH, CDR2 LQKENI. The CDR3 runs to 13 residues. The V gene lost 5 bases and the J gene lost 4 bases, with 12 bases spanning the gap. CDR3 nucleotides: TGTGCCAGCTCAGGTGGGGTTTCGTACGAGCAGTACTTC. It specifies CASSGGVSYEQYF.

This clone was observed at least ten times. The chain joins TRBV7-9 to TRBJ1-1; 7 positions match TRBD1. The CDR3 is made up of 13 amino acids. Per germline, CDR1 SEHNR and CDR2 FQNEAQ (reference sequence). Losses at the gene ends were 11 bases for V and 1 base for J; bases not matched to a gene: 7. CDR3 region: CACKQGSNTEAFF. Here the CDR3 DNA reads TGTGCCTGCAAACAGGGGTCGAACACTGAAGCTTTCTTT.

This clone was seen just once. V and J are TRBV5-1 and TRBJ2-2; perhaps TRBD1 as D (5 bases). From germline, CDR1 is SGHRS and CDR2 YFSETQ. The V and J ends lost 4 bases and 1 base respectively, with 11 bases between them. The CDR3 loop spans 15 amino acids. CDR3 protein: CASSGTGLNTGELFF. CDR3 nucleotide sequence: TGCGCCAGCAGCGGTACAGGTTTGAACACCGGGGAGCTGTTTTTT.

This chain joins TRBV30 and TRBJ1-1, with unresolved D. V gave up 0 bases and J gave up 2 bases, with 7 bases separating them. CDR1 and CDR2 (germline): GTSNPN, SVGIG (reference sequence). The length of the CDR3 is 13 residues. The CDR3 reads CAWSVRHNTEAFF. The CDR3 DNA reads as TGTGCCTGGAGTGTACGACACAACACTGAAGCTTTCTTT.

There are a few counts of this clone. This chain joins TRBV5-4 and TRBJ2-3, with 7 bases that match TRBD2. The germline V gene encodes CDR1 SGHNT and CDR2 YYREEE (reference sequence). This CDR3 comprises 16 residues. The V segment lost 1 base and the J segment 0 bases; nucleotides outside the gene matches: 5. The CDR3 nucleotides read TGTGCCAGCAGCTTGAATGCGGGAGCTAGCACAGATACGCAGTATTTT. It yields the protein CASSLNAGASTDTQYF.

The chain joins TRBV5-8 to TRBJ2-3, with 7 bases matching TRBD1. The CDR3 consists of 14 residues. V shed 4 bases, J shed 8 bases, and the junction held 10 bases outside the gene matches. CDR1 and CDR2 (germline): SGHTS, YDEGEE. The CDR3 sequence is CASSLDTGVVTQYF. CDR3 coding DNA: TGTGCCAGCAGCCTGGATACAGGGGTCGTTACGCAGTATTTT.

The genes are TRBV14 and TRBJ2-3; TRBD2 matches 10 bases. Germline CDR1 and CDR2: SGHDN and FVKESK. CDR3 size: 14 residues. V lost 6 bases and J lost 4; bases outside the gene matches: 4. The CDR3 DNA follows: TGTGCCAGCAGAGCTAGCGGGAGTCCAGATACGCAGTATTTT. This sequence encodes CASRASGSPDTQYF.

The V gene is TRBV6-5, the J gene TRBJ1-1; the D gene is possibly TRBD1 (5 bases). The CDR3 sequence is 12 residues long. V was shortened by 6 bases and J by 10 bases, with 15 bases between the two germline ends. Germline lookup yields CDR1 MNHEY and CDR2 SVGAGI. This CDR3 reads CASSSGPGRAFF. In nucleotides, the CDR3 is TGTGCCAGCAGCTCAGGGCCGGGAAGAGCTTTCTTT.

The chain joins TRBV29-1 to TRBJ1-2, with D hard to call. Germline CDR1 and CDR2: SQVTM and ANQGSEA. The CDR3 runs 11 residues. Trimming removed 0 bases at V and 1 base at J, with 0 bases between. This chain's CDR3 is CSVEDNYGYTF. CDR3 bases: TGCAGCGTTGAAGATAACTATGGCTACACCTTC.

This CDR3 reads CASRRKRDQPQHF. CDR3 DNA sequence: TGTGCCAGCAGGCGCAAACGAGATCAGCCCCAGCATTTT. V is TRBV6-5 and J is TRBJ1-5; no firm D call. The CDR3 consists of 13 residues. V was cut by 6 bases and J by 5 bases, with 11 bases left in between. Germline loops: CDR1 MNHEY, CDR2 SVGAGI.

This clone was found once. This rearrangement joins TRBV29-1 to TRBJ2-1; either TRBD1 or TRBD2 may supply D (5 bases each). CDR3 size: 16 residues. From germline, CDR1 is SQVTM and CDR2 ANQGSEA. The V gene lost 4 bases and the J gene lost 10 bases, with 26 bases spanning the gap. The DNA for the CDR3 is TGCAGCGTTGGCCCAGTGGGGCCGTCCTTTAGAGGGGAGCAGTTCTTC. Its translation is CSVGPVGPSFRGEQFF.

The chain couples TRBV30 to TRBJ2-1; D may match TRBD1 or TRBD2 (5 bases each). V lost 4 bases to trimming and J lost 5 bases, with 9 bases between them. CDR1 is GTSNPN and CDR2 is SVGIG in the germline V gene (reference sequence). This CDR3 is 12 amino acids long. CDR3 coding DNA: TGTGCCTGGAAGGGGACCGACAATGAGCAGTTCTTC. Translating gives CAWKGTDNEQFF.

This chain joins TRBV4-3 and TRBJ1-1, with a weak D call TRBD1 (5 bases). The CDR3 totals 13 residues. Germline V gene data show CDR1 as LGHNA and CDR2 as YSLEER. The ends were cut back, 4 bases at V and 4 bases at J, with 10 bases in the middle. CDR3 residues: CASSPMRGTEAFF. The CDR3, as DNA: TGCGCCAGCAGCCCGATGAGGGGCACTGAAGCTTTCTTT.

The CDR3, as DNA: TGCGCCAGCAGCCACTCGGCTTACCAAGAGACCCAGTACTTC. This codes for CASSHSAYQETQYF. The V and J genes are TRBV4-3 and TRBJ2-5; no clear D gene. The germline CDR1 and CDR2 sequences are LGHNA and YSLEER. This CDR3 is 14 amino acids long. V lost 3 bases and J 0 bases, leaving 8 bases between the germline ends.

This clone was found once. The V gene is TRBV7-3, the J gene TRBJ2-5; D not certain. The CDR3 has 13 amino acids. Trimming took 5 bases from V and 4 from J, leaving 11 bases between them. In germline, CDR1 is SGHTA, CDR2 FQGTGA. The CDR3 coding sequence is TGTGCCAGCAGCCGCGGTGTGTTAGAGACCCAGTACTTC. The encoded protein is CASSRGVLETQYF.

This clone was counted only a few times. CDR3 coding DNA: TGTGCCAGTAAAGAGTCTCAGGGGGCACGGTATGGCTACACCTTC. Its translation: CASKESQGARYGYTF. The V and J genes are TRBV19 and TRBJ1-2; 8 bases agree with TRBD1. Looked up from germline, CDR1 is LNHDA and CDR2 is SQIVND (reference sequence). Trimming took 7 bases from V and 5 from J; bases not matched to a gene: 12. The CDR3 runs 15 residues.

J is TRBJ2-5 and V is TRBV6-5; 8 positions agree with TRBD1. Trimming removed 9 bases from V and 5 bases from J; junction bases left unmatched: 8. The length of the CDR3 is 13 residues. CDR1 is MNHEY, CDR2 SVGAGI, per germline. The CDR3 here is CARKQGVYETQYF. The DNA for the CDR3 is TGTGCCAGGAAACAGGGGGTGTATGAGACCCAGTACTTC.

This clone has more than one count but fewer than ten. The V call is TRBV5-1, the J call TRBJ2-5; D gene uncertain. CDR3 length: 13 residues. The V gene lost 1 base and the J gene lost 5 bases, with 9 bases spanning the gap. Germline V gene lookup returns CDR1 SGHRS and CDR2 YFSETQ. Written as DNA, the CDR3 is TGCGCCAGCAGCTTGATCCTTAGCGAGACCCAGTACTTC. It translates to CASSLILSETQYF.

The V gene is TRBV5-1, the J gene TRBJ2-2; perhaps TRBD2 as D (5 bases). The CDR3 is 14 residues long. Trimming took 4 bases from V and 5 from J, leaving 12 bases between them. Germline V gene data show CDR1 as SGHRS and CDR2 as YFSETQ. This CDR3 is CASSRAGETGELFF. The CDR3 coding sequence is TGCGCCAGCAGCCGGGCCGGGGAAACCGGGGAGCTGTTTTTT.

This clone was seen a handful of times. This rearrangement joins TRBV11-2 to TRBJ2-7, with 7 positions matching TRBD1. This CDR3 comprises 14 residues. In germline, CDR1 is SGHAT, CDR2 FQNNGV. The J segment lost 7 bases and the V segment lost 5 bases, leaving 11 bases of the junction unmatched. The CDR3 DNA reads TGTGCCAGCAGCCAAGAGGACAGGACTGGGGAGCAGTACTTC. Its protein is CASSQEDRTGEQYF.

The rearrangement uses TRBV6-5 and TRBJ2-5; D is tentatively TRBD1 or TRBD2 (5 bases each). CDR1 MNHEY and CDR2 SVGAGI come from the germline V gene. Trimming removed 3 bases from V and 1 base from J, with 9 bases in between. This CDR3 region has 14 residues. The DNA for the CDR3 is TGTGCCAGCAGTTATCGGGGACCCCAAGAGACCCAGTACTTC. This codes for CASSYRGPQETQYF.

There are a few counts of this clone. The V gene is TRBV20-1, the J gene TRBJ2-5; the D gene is possibly TRBD1 (5 bases). CDR1 is DFQATT, CDR2 SNEGSKA, per germline (reference sequence). The CDR3 length is 11 residues. CDR3: CSPQDQETQYF. In DNA, the CDR3 is TGCAGCCCACAGGACCAAGAGACCCAGTACTTC.

This clone was counted between two and nine times. The J gene is TRBJ2-5, the V gene TRBV6-6; TRBD2 agrees at 9 bases. The CDR3 has 14 amino acids. CDR1 is MNHNY and CDR2 is SVGAGI in the germline V gene (reference sequence). V was clipped by 7 bases and J by 5 bases; unmatched bases: 8. The CDR3 coding sequence is TGTGCCAGCACGGTATCTAGCGGGATTGAGACCCAGTACTTC. Its translation: CASTVSSGIETQYF.